The 21 T cell receptor beta chains reported below all come from one sample, sequenced in a study of T cell responses to AZD1222 COVID-19 vaccine. Measured with immunoSEQ multiplex PCR; TCRdb has only the in-frame clones, and not every one. The sample records about 100,000 clones, roughly nine tenths being singletons. Source: peripheral blood, taken 28 days after the second AZD1222 dose. All receptors derive from an adult who received the AZD1222 COVID-19 vaccine.

The chain joins TRBV11-2 to TRBJ1-6; D is possibly TRBD1 (6 bases). Trimming stripped 5 bases from V and 9 bases from J, with 17 bases between. Looked up from germline, CDR1 is SGHAT and CDR2 is FQNNGV. This CDR3 is built from 15 residues. The CDR3 spells CASSETGRRSSPLHF. The CDR3 region has the DNA TGTGCCAGCAGCGAGACAGGTCGACGGTCTTCACCCCTCCACTTT.

This clone was observed a single time. The chain employs TRBV5-1 and TRBJ1-1, with D unclear. CDR1 and CDR2 (germline): SGHRS, YFSETQ. The length of the CDR3 is 15 residues. The ends were cut back, 0 bases at V and 6 bases at J, with 15 bases in the middle. The CDR3 bases are TGCGCCAGCAGCTTGGTCCCGGCAGGCGCCTCTGAAGCTTTCTTT. This gives the protein CASSLVPAGASEAFF.

This chain connects TRBV5-5 to TRBJ1-1, with D unclear. There are 13 residues in the CDR3. Germline values: CDR1 SGHKS, CDR2 YYEKEE (reference sequence). The germline V and J ends were trimmed by 2 bases and 1 base, with 6 bases remaining between them. The chain's CDR3 is CASSFRGNTEAFF. In DNA form, the CDR3 reads TGTGCCAGCAGCTTCAGAGGGAACACTGAAGCTTTCTTT.

V is TRBV19 and J is TRBJ1-2; D may be TRBD1 (5 bases). The CDR3 has 15 residues. The V end was cut by 7 bases, the J end by 3 bases, with 18 bases between. Germline values: CDR1 LNHDA, CDR2 SQIVND (reference sequence). CDR3: CASIGVGDVDYGYTF. The DNA of the CDR3 is TGTGCCAGTATCGGAGTGGGGGATGTCGACTATGGCTACACCTTC.

The V gene is TRBV2, the J gene TRBJ1-6; a weak D match, TRBD1 (5 bases). The CDR3 consists of 12 residues. Germline V gene lookup returns CDR1 SNHLY and CDR2 FYNNEI. V was pared by 8 bases and J by 6 bases, with 8 bases between. CDR3 bases: TGTGCCAGCGGGGGGGGTAATTCACCCCTCCACTTT. Its translation is CASGGGNSPLHF. The whole variable domain, filled in from reference TRBV2 and TRBJ1-6, reads EPEVTQTPSHQVTQMGQEVILRCVPISNHLYFYWYRQILGQKVEFLVSFYNNEISEKSEIFDDQFSVERPDGSNFTLKIRSTKLEDSAMYFCASGGGNSPLHFGNGTRLTVT.

This clone was detected only once. The chain joins TRBV6-5 to TRBJ2-1, with 14 bases lining up with TRBD2. The CDR3 loop spans 15 amino acids. In germline, CDR1 is MNHEY, CDR2 SVGAGI. J lost 8 bases, V lost 6 bases, and 6 bases had no gene match. The CDR3 region has the DNA TGTGCCAGCAGAGCGGGACTAGCGGGAGCAGATGAGCAGTTCTTC. Its translation is CASRAGLAGADEQFF.

This chain connects TRBV4-3 to TRBJ1-5; D call uncertain. The CDR3 has 16 amino acids. CDR1 and CDR2 from the germline V gene are LGHNA and YSLEER. V gave up 1 base and J gave up 1 base, with 11 bases separating them. The DNA for the CDR3 is TGCGCCAGCAGCCAAGGCGTTGGAGGGAGCAATCAGCCCCAGCATTTT. It specifies CASSQGVGGSNQPQHF.

The chain uses TRBV9 and TRBJ2-5; unclear D gene. The V gene lost 3 bases and the J gene lost 5 bases, with 11 bases spanning the gap. CDR3 length equals 13 residues. Germline V gene lookup returns CDR1 SGDLS and CDR2 YYNGEE. CDR3 protein: CASSEAQRETQYF. The CDR3 DNA follows: TGTGCCAGCAGCGAGGCGCAGAGGGAGACCCAGTACTTC. Complete variable domain (other parts from reference TRBV9 and TRBJ2-5): DSGVTQTPKHLITATGQRVTLRCSPRSGDLSVYWYQQSLDQGLQFLIQYYNGEERAKGNILERFSAQQFPDLHSELNLSSLELGDSALYFCASSEAQRETQYFGPGTRLLVL.

The CDR3 loop reads CASSDRDRGNYEQYF. The CDR3 coding sequence is TGCGCCAGCAGCGACCGGGACAGGGGAAACTACGAGCAGTACTTC. V is TRBV4-1 and J is TRBJ2-7; 10 positions agree with TRBD1. Germline lookup yields CDR1 MGHRA and CDR2 YSYEKL. The trim removed 5 bases at V and 3 bases at J, leaving 7 bases unmatched. CDR3 length: 15 residues.

The chain has TRBV10-2 and TRBJ1-2; 9 bases line up with TRBD1. The CDR3 is 14 amino acids. CDR1 WSHSY and CDR2 SAAADI come from the germline V gene. The ends lost 5 bases at V and 3 bases at J; junction bases unmatched: 4. The CDR3 is CASSLQGADYGYTF. In DNA, the CDR3 is TGCGCCAGCAGTCTACAGGGGGCAGACTATGGCTACACCTTC.

The rearrangement joins TRBV28 to TRBJ1-2; a weak D match, TRBD1 (5 bases). Trimming shortened V by 6 bases and J by 8 bases, and 16 bases separated the two germline ends. CDR3 length: 13 residues. Germline V gene sequence: CDR1 MDHEN, CDR2 SYDVKM. CDR3 region: CASRSGAGYGYTF. The CDR3 DNA is TGTGCCAGCAGATCCGGGGCAGGATACGGCTACACCTTC.

The J gene is TRBJ2-7, the V gene TRBV2; 10 bases line up with TRBD1. Germline values: CDR1 SNHLY, CDR2 FYNNEI. The CDR3 consists of 14 residues. V gave up 1 base and J gave up 6 bases; unmatched junction bases: 3. CDR3: CASSEGDRGFEQYF. In DNA form, the CDR3 reads TGTGCCAGCAGTGAAGGGGACAGGGGATTCGAGCAGTACTTC.

V gene TRBV10-1 combines with J gene TRBJ2-7; D possibly corresponds to TRBD2 (5 bases). This CDR3 comprises 16 residues. V lost 0 bases to trimming and J lost 7 bases, with 19 bases between them. CDR1 is WNHNN and CDR2 is SYGVQD in the germline V gene (reference sequence). The CDR3 sequence: CASSESFGDGLGEQYF. Here the CDR3 DNA reads TGCGCCAGCAGTGAGTCTTTTGGAGACGGACTGGGGGAGCAGTACTTC.

The chain links TRBV7-8 to TRBJ2-1; 8 positions agree with TRBD2. CDR3 length equals 14 residues. J lost 10 bases, V lost 1 base, and 6 bases had no gene match. Germline V gene lookup returns CDR1 SGHVS and CDR2 FQNEAQ. CDR3 in amino acids: CASSLEGLAVEQFF. In DNA, the CDR3 is TGTGCCAGCAGCTTAGAAGGACTAGCAGTCGAGCAGTTCTTC.

V and J are TRBV28 and TRBJ2-5; perhaps TRBD2 as D (5 bases). The CDR3 runs to 15 residues. Germline lookup yields CDR1 MDHEN and CDR2 SYDVKM. V was pared by 2 bases and J by 3 bases, with 13 bases between. The CDR3 DNA sequence: TGTGCCAGCAGTTTAATCCCTAGCTCCAAAGAGACCCAGTACTTC. Its translation: CASSLIPSSKETQYF.

This chain links TRBV5-1 with TRBJ2-1; 10 bases align to TRBD2. This CDR3 is built from 16 residues. In germline, CDR1 is SGHRS, CDR2 YFSETQ. V lost 0 bases to trimming and J lost 7 bases; unmatched junction nucleotides: 7. CDR3 protein: CASSLASSGGGNEQFF. CDR3 sequence (DNA): TGCGCCAGCAGCTTGGCTTCTAGCGGGGGCGGGAATGAGCAGTTCTTC.

To note about this clone: Compared with germline, one end of the junction differs, possibly owing to a read error. The chain is built from TRBV27 and TRBJ1-5; 8 bases agree with TRBD1. The germline V gene has CDR1 MNHEY and CDR2 SMNVEV (reference sequence). The CDR3 runs to 13 residues. The CDR3 sequence: CASSLFLGQAEIF. The CDR3 DNA reads TGTGCCAGCAGTTTATTTCTGGGACAGGCGGAGATCTTT.

The rearrangement uses TRBV7-9 and TRBJ1-6, with D possibly being TRBD1 (5 bases). Looked up from germline, CDR1 is SEHNR and CDR2 is FQNEAQ (reference sequence). The CDR3 spans 15 residues. V lost 6 bases and J 7 bases, leaving 16 bases between the germline ends. The CDR3 loop is CASRSNRPGNSPLHF. Here the CDR3 DNA reads TGTGCCAGCAGATCAAACAGGCCGGGCAATTCACCCCTCCACTTT.

This chain links TRBV5-6 with TRBJ1-2; no clear D gene. The CDR3 runs 14 residues. V was cut by 0 bases and J by 5 bases, with 11 bases left in between. Germline CDR1 and CDR2: SGHDT and YYEEEE. CDR3 bases: TGTGCCAGCAGCTTGGGACCGAATATGTATGGCTACACCTTC. Translated, it gives CASSLGPNMYGYTF.

The J gene is TRBJ2-2, the V gene TRBV5-1, with 7 bases aligning to TRBD2. The V gene's germline CDR1 is SGHRS and CDR2 YFSETQ. The V segment lost 9 bases and the J segment 5 bases; nucleotides outside the gene matches: 13. CDR3 length: 15 residues. The chain's CDR3 is CATSPLGRETGELFF. Here the CDR3 DNA reads TGCGCCACCAGTCCCCTTGGGCGGGAGACCGGGGAGCTGTTTTTT.

This chain links TRBV5-1 with TRBJ2-5; 10 nucleotides align to TRBD2. Trimming at V came to 4 bases and at J to 4 bases, leaving 7 bases not matched to a gene. CDR3 size: 15 residues. Germline V gene sequence: CDR1 SGHRS, CDR2 YFSETQ. The CDR3 loop is CASSESGRAPETQYF. The CDR3 DNA is TGCGCCAGCAGCGAAAGCGGGAGGGCCCCAGAGACCCAGTACTTC.